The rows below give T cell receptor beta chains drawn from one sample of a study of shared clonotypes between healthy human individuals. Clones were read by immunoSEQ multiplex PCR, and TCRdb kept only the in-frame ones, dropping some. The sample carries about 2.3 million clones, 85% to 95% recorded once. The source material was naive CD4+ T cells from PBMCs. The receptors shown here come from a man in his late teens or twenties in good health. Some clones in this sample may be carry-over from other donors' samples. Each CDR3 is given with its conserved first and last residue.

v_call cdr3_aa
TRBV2 CASSGGRGGDTQYF
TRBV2 CASSLGLAGVFEQYF
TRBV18 CASSPPGSTDTQYF
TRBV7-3 CASSLNGRDRGSAEAFF
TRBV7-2 CASSSKRLAGAHGELFF
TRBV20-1 CSAPQGEKLFF
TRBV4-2 CASSQDRGVGELFF
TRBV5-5 CASSFNGGDEKLFF
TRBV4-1 CASSQLGGYYGYTF
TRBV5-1 CASTSGWNTEAFF
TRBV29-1 CSVGGQLETQYF
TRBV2 CASRESTMTRGEQYF
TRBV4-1 CASSQIGFLAGVAKNIQYF
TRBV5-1 CASSLSPPGSTNEKLFF
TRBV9 CASSPRLARSSYEQYF
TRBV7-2 CASSFSAGVGTEAFF
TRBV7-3 CASSLAGGRDGYTF
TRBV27 CASSPRMGTIGANEQFF
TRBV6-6 CASSYGQGTDTQYF
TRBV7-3 CASSYSGEDTQYF
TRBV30 CAWSVLGPWQTQYF
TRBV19 CASSIRALWAGAGYTF